The 26 T cell receptor beta chains listed next were all sequenced from one sample in a study of OX40 agonist ivuxolimab in advanced cancers. Generated by immunoSEQ multiplex PCR, the TCRdb table keeps only in-frame clones and is missing some. The sample lists under 75,000 clones, 86% occurring once. Here the sequenced sample was CD4+ or CD8+ T cells sorted from blood, taken in a trial of the OX40 agonist ivuxolimab. The receptor set was obtained from an adult with an advanced solid tumor such as melanoma, head and neck, liver or kidney cancer.

The V gene is TRBV5-1, the J gene TRBJ2-5, with a tentative D call TRBD1 (6 bases). This CDR3 region has 14 residues. Germline CDR1 is SGHRS and CDR2 is YFSETQ. The V and J ends lost 5 bases and 4 bases respectively, with 15 bases between them. The CDR3 reads CASSTGHGLETQYF. DNA of the CDR3: TGCGCCAGCAGTACAGGGCACGGTTTAGAGACCCAGTACTTC.

The gene calls are TRBV5-8 and TRBJ1-2; no clear D. The germline V gene has CDR1 SGHTS and CDR2 YDEGEE. The V and J ends lost 0 bases and 3 bases respectively, with 6 bases between them. The CDR3 consists of 13 residues. This CDR3 reads CASSLARDYGYTF. Here the CDR3 DNA reads TGTGCCAGCAGCTTGGCTAGGGACTATGGCTACACCTTC.

The chain carries TRBV5-1 and TRBJ2-2; D gene uncertain. V was cut by 1 base and J by 0 bases, with 7 bases left in between. Germline CDR1 SGHRS, CDR2 YFSETQ. CDR3 size: 15 residues. The CDR3 DNA is TGCGCCAGCAGCTTGACCAAAACGAACACCGGGGAGCTGTTTTTT. Its protein is CASSLTKTNTGELFF. Full variable domain (outside the CDR3, taken from reference TRBV5-1 and TRBJ2-2): KAGVTQTPRYLIKTRGQQVTLSCSPISGHRSVSWYQQTPGQGLQFLFEYFSETQRNKGNFPGRFSGRQFSNSRSEMNVSTLELGDSALYLCASSLTKTNTGELFFGEGSRLTVL.

The V and J genes are TRBV7-8 and TRBJ2-5; D perhaps matches TRBD2 (6 bases). CDR3 length: 14 residues. Germline lookup yields CDR1 SGHVS and CDR2 FQNEAQ. V was cut by 3 bases and J by 5 bases, with 13 bases left in between. The CDR3, as DNA: TGTGCCAGCAGCTTCGGAGGGAGCGGGGAGACCCAGTACTTC. The encoded protein is CASSFGGSGETQYF.

The V and J genes are TRBV9 and TRBJ2-5; the D gene is possibly TRBD2 (5 bases). With 7 bases removed from V and 0 bases from J, the gap between germline ends came to 16 bases. CDR1 SGDLS and CDR2 YYNGEE come from the germline V gene. The CDR3 runs 15 residues. The CDR3 DNA reads TGTGCCAGCTCCCCGAGACTACTAAACCAAGAGACCCAGTACTTC. It specifies CASSPRLLNQETQYF.

The chain joins TRBV19 to TRBJ2-7; D unclear. Trimming cost V 6 bases and J 8 bases, with 17 bases left between them. CDR1 and CDR2 from the germline V gene are LNHDA and SQIVND (reference sequence). The CDR3 has 13 amino acids. The CDR3 nucleotides are TGTGCCAGTAGCCTCCCCTCGGCCAGCAAGCAGTACTTC. It codes for CASSLPSASKQYF.

The chain has TRBV5-6 and TRBJ1-2; 10 nucleotides agree with TRBD1. After removal of 3 bases from V and 4 bases from J, the junction contained 9 bases not matched to a gene. The CDR3 covers 16 residues. The germline V gene encodes CDR1 SGHDT and CDR2 YYEEEE. CDR3 in DNA: TGTGCCAGCAGCTCCGGGACAGGGGAGGGATCCTATGGCTACACCTTC. Translated, it gives CASSSGTGEGSYGYTF. Full variable domain (remainder filled in from reference TRBV5-6 and TRBJ1-2): DAGVTQSPTHLIKTRGQQVTLRCSPKSGHDTVSWYQQALGQGPQFIFQYYEEEERQRGNFPDRFSGHQFPNYSSELNVNALLLGDSALYLCASSSGTGEGSYGYTFGSGTRLTVV.

This chain joins TRBV19 and TRBJ1-2, with D possibly being TRBD1 (6 bases). CDR3 size: 15 residues. V shed 5 bases and J shed 8 bases, with 21 bases lying between them. The V gene's germline CDR1 is LNHDA and CDR2 SQIVND (reference sequence). The CDR3 reads CASSVNRENRGGYTF. The CDR3 DNA follows: TGTGCCAGTAGTGTTAACAGGGAAAATCGTGGGGGCTACACCTTC.

In nucleotides, the CDR3 is TGTGCCAGCCACCCGAACGGGGCCCGAGCTTTCTTT. Residues: CASHPNGARAFF. The rearrangement joins TRBV2 to TRBJ1-1, with a possible D match to TRBD1 (5 bases). The V and J ends lost 8 bases and 10 bases respectively, with 17 bases between them. The CDR3 is 12 amino acids. Germline values: CDR1 SNHLY, CDR2 FYNNEI.

The rearrangement joins TRBV25-1 to TRBJ1-1, with D perhaps matching TRBD1 (5 bases). V lost 11 bases and J 2 bases, leaving 27 bases between the germline ends. Germline CDR1 and CDR2: MGHDK and SYGVNS. The length of the CDR3 is 17 residues. In DNA form, the CDR3 reads TGTGCCGGAACCAAGGGCCCGGGGCGACATGGAAACACTGAAGCTTTCTTT. Translating it yields CAGTKGPGRHGNTEAFF.

The chain recombines TRBV7-2 with TRBJ2-1; D not resolved. Germline values: CDR1 SGHTA, CDR2 FQGNSA. The V and J ends lost 0 bases and 7 bases respectively, with 10 bases between them. CDR3 length: 14 amino acids. As DNA, the CDR3 is TGTGCCAGCAGCTTAGCCACTACCGTGAATGAGCAGTTCTTC. Translated: CASSLATTVNEQFF.

V usage is TRBV6-5 and J usage is TRBJ1-5; 9 bases are a match to TRBD1. Germline V gene sequence: CDR1 MNHEY, CDR2 SVGAGI. The CDR3 length is 14 residues. With 6 bases clipped from V and 6 bases from J, the junction kept 6 bases outside the gene matches. CDR3: CASRKQGARQPQHF. CDR3 coding DNA: TGTGCCAGCAGGAAACAGGGGGCTCGTCAGCCCCAGCATTTT.

Written as DNA, the CDR3 is TGTGCCAGCAAAAAGAGCCCCTACGAGCAGTACTTC. It yields the protein CASKKSPYEQYF. The rearrangement joins TRBV6-5 to TRBJ2-7; no clear D gene. V shed 7 bases and J shed 2 bases, with 9 bases lying between them. Germline loops: CDR1 MNHEY, CDR2 SVGAGI. The CDR3 extends over 12 amino acids.

The chain is built from TRBV14 and TRBJ2-3, with a weak D call TRBD1 (6 bases). The V and J ends lost 2 bases and 4 bases respectively, with 16 bases between them. Germline V lookup: CDR1 SGHDN, CDR2 FVKESK. The CDR3 runs 16 residues. This chain's CDR3 is CASSQRTGRGADTQYF. The DNA of the CDR3 is TGTGCCAGCAGCCAACGAACAGGGAGAGGAGCAGATACGCAGTATTTT.

V is TRBV10-3 and J is TRBJ2-5; TRBD2 aligns across 8 bases. Losses at the gene ends were 2 bases for V and 2 bases for J; bases not matched to a gene: 1. The CDR3 extends over 14 amino acids. Germline V lookup: CDR1 ENHRY, CDR2 SYGVKD. CDR3 residues: CAISEGTRQETQYF. CDR3 DNA sequence: TGTGCCATCAGTGAGGGGACTAGGCAAGAGACCCAGTACTTC.

The rearrangement uses TRBV6-4 and TRBJ1-2, with D hard to call. With 5 bases removed from V and 0 bases from J, the gap between germline ends came to 7 bases. The CDR3 has 13 residues. In germline, CDR1 is MRHNA, CDR2 SNTAGT. DNA for the CDR3: TGTGCCAGCAGTCCCGGCGCTAACTATGGCTACACCTTC. The encoded protein is CASSPGANYGYTF.

The rearrangement uses TRBV18 and TRBJ1-1, with D unresolved. V was cut by 4 bases and J by 3 bases, with 12 bases left in between. Germline CDR1 KGHSH, CDR2 LQKENI. This CDR3 comprises 14 residues. CDR3 bases: TGTGCCAGCTCACGAGGGTCGTCGGACACTGAAGCTTTCTTT. The encoded protein is CASSRGSSDTEAFF.

The rearrangement joins TRBV28 to TRBJ2-5, with D tentatively TRBD1 (7 bases). V was pared by 5 bases and J by 5 bases, with 15 bases between. The germline V gene has CDR1 MDHEN and CDR2 SYDVKM. The CDR3 is 14 residues long. CDR3 loop: CASSPVAGGETQYF. The DNA of the CDR3 is TGTGCCAGCAGTCCCGTCGCAGGGGGGGAGACCCAGTACTTC.

The chain couples TRBV19 to TRBJ1-5, with 8 bases lining up with TRBD1. Looked up from germline, CDR1 is LNHDA and CDR2 is SQIVND (reference sequence). This CDR3 is built from 14 residues. V shed 3 bases and J 6 bases; nucleotides not matched to a gene: 4. CDR3 bases: TGTGCCAGTAGTATTGGGACAGGCGGTCAGCCCCAGCATTTT. Protein product: CASSIGTGGQPQHF.

For the CDR3, the DNA is TGTGCCAGCAGCCCGGGACAGGGAGGGGTGGAGACCCAGTACTTC. Protein product: CASSPGQGGVETQYF. V is TRBV6-4 and J is TRBJ2-5, with 9 bases fitting TRBD1. The CDR3 loop spans 15 amino acids. V lost 6 bases to trimming and J lost 5 bases; unmatched junction nucleotides: 10. The germline V gene encodes CDR1 MRHNA and CDR2 SNTAGT.

This clone has just a few counts. The CDR3 spells CASSLLGTNSPLHF. The CDR3 DNA reads as TGTGCCAGCAGCCTGCTGGGTACCAATTCACCCCTCCACTTT. The chain couples TRBV5-6 to TRBJ1-6; no reliable D call. The CDR3 runs 14 residues. In germline, CDR1 is SGHDT, CDR2 YYEEEE. Trimming stripped 4 bases from V and 7 bases from J, with 12 bases between.

This rearrangement joins TRBV5-6 to TRBJ2-1; 10 bases are a match to TRBD1. The CDR3 is made up of 14 amino acids. V was pared by 6 bases and J by 10 bases, with 10 bases of the junction left unmatched. Germline V gene lookup returns CDR1 SGHDT and CDR2 YYEEEE. This CDR3 reads CASTRDRGGREQFF. The CDR3 nucleotides are TGTGCCAGCACCCGGGACAGGGGAGGAAGAGAGCAGTTCTTC. The full variable domain, completed using reference TRBV5-6 and TRBJ2-1, is DAGVTQSPTHLIKTRGQQVTLRCSPKSGHDTVSWYQQALGQGPQFIFQYYEEEERQRGNFPDRFSGHQFPNYSSELNVNALLLGDSALYLCASTRDRGGREQFFGPGTRLTVL.

This chain uses TRBV30 with TRBJ1-2; 7 nucleotides match TRBD1. This CDR3 has 13 residues. J gave up 8 bases and V 4 bases, and 10 bases lay outside the gene matches. Germline CDR1 and CDR2: GTSNPN and SVGIG (reference sequence). The CDR3 DNA sequence: TGTGCCTGGAAAGGAGGGCAGGGGGGAGGCTACACCTTC. Protein sequence: CAWKGGQGGGYTF.

This chain joins TRBV19 and TRBJ2-3; TRBD2 matches at 11 bases. In germline, CDR1 is LNHDA, CDR2 SQIVND (reference sequence). The CDR3 length is 14 residues. The CDR3 reads CGTSGSPSTDTQYF. The DNA of the CDR3 is TGTGGCACTAGCGGGAGCCCCAGCACAGATACGCAGTATTTT.

The V call is TRBV28, the J call TRBJ2-7; no definite D call. Germline CDR1 is MDHEN and CDR2 is SYDVKM. This CDR3 comprises 13 residues. The V gene lost 2 bases and the J gene lost 7 bases, with 12 bases spanning the gap. The CDR3 loop reads CASSLRPAWEQYF. In DNA form, the CDR3 reads TGTGCCAGCAGTTTACGCCCCGCGTGGGAGCAGTACTTC.

The V gene is TRBV11-2, the J gene TRBJ2-7, with D possibly matching TRBD1 (6 bases). The CDR3 is 18 residues long. V lost 5 bases, J lost 0 bases, and 23 bases lay in between. Germline CDR1 reads SGHAT; CDR2 reads FQNNGV. Here the CDR3 DNA reads TGTGCCAGCAGCCCCACGAGTCGGCCGAGGGGGAGCTCCTACGAGCAGTACTTC. Residues: CASSPTSRPRGSSYEQYF.